Each of the 3 T cell receptor beta chains below was sequenced from the same sample in a study of shared clonotypes between healthy human individuals. Some clones are missing from TCRdb's copy, which holds only in-frame ones; the method was immunoSEQ multiplex PCR. The profile covers under 2.5 million clones, with roughly 92% appearing a single time and 0.37% taken by the ten largest. The sample taken for sequencing was naive CD4+ T cells from PBMCs. Subset noted: CD45RA+ positively selected. Receptors originate from a man younger than 35 in good health. Some clones in this sample may be carry-over from other donors' samples.

This clone was recorded only once. The germline gene is not matched at one end of the junction; a read error may be the cause. The chain joins TRBV7-2 to TRBJ2-1; D unclear. Germline-derived CDR1 and CDR2 are SGHTA and FQGNSA. CDR3 size: 11 residues. The CDR3 nucleotides are TGTGCCAGCAGCTCGACGCCGCCTTTGGTCTTC. It is translated as CASSSTPPLVF. Full variable domain (missing parts from reference TRBV7-2 and TRBJ2-1): GAGVSQSPSNKVTEKGKDVELRCDPISGHTALYWYRQSLGQGLEFLIYFQGNSAPDKSGLPSDRFSAERTGGSVSTLTIQRTQQEDSAVYLCASSSTPPLVFGPGTRLTVL.

The rearrangement uses TRBV7-2 and TRBJ2-3; 9 bases are a match to TRBD1. CDR3 size: 16 residues. CDR1 and CDR2 (germline): SGHTA, FQGNSA. Trimming cost V 5 bases and J 2 bases; bases outside gene matches: 8. CDR3 amino acids: CASSVTGQGFTDTQYF. The CDR3 region has the DNA TGTGCCAGCAGCGTAACGGGACAGGGATTCACAGATACGCAGTATTTT.

This CDR3 reads CASSVTDYTEAFF. The CDR3 bases are TGTGCCAGCAGCGTTACTGACTACACTGAAGCTTTCTTT. This rearrangement joins TRBV2 to TRBJ1-1; D unresolved. Deletions cut 6 bases from V and 3 bases from J, with 11 bases between. The CDR3 is 13 amino acids. CDR1 is SNHLY, CDR2 FYNNEI, per germline.